The 18 T cell receptor beta chains reported below all come from one sample, sequenced in a study of circulating tumor DNA in untreated peripheral T-cell lymphoma. Sequencing used immunoSEQ multiplex PCR; TCRdb keeps in-frame clones, though not all of them. The sample has approximately 6,800 clones; less than 70% are singletons. The specimen sequenced was tumor tissue. The origin of the receptors is a human donor with peripheral T-cell lymphoma.

A single count supports this clone. This chain links TRBV23-1 with TRBJ2-7; the match to TRBD2 covers 9 bases. TRBV23-1 is sorted into the ORF group, with uncertain function. This CDR3 contains 16 residues. V trimming: 6 bases; J trimming: 3 bases; junction bases outside the gene matches: 12. DNA of the CDR3: TGCGCCAGCAGCCAAGTAACCGGGACTAGCTACTACGAGCAGTACTTC. This translates into CASSQVTGTSYYEQYF.

The CDR3 coding sequence is TGCGCCAGCAATTCAAATTTGGTTTTCCGGCGCTATACTGAAGCTTTCTTT. The encoded protein is CASNSNLVFRRYTEAFF. This rearrangement joins TRBV23-1 to TRBJ1-1, with D uncertain. TRBV23-1 counts as an open reading frame of uncertain function. The V end was cut by 7 bases, the J end by 5 bases, with 26 bases between. CDR3 length: 17 amino acids.

The rearrangement joins TRBV19 to TRBJ1-5; the match to TRBD1 covers 9 bases. Germline V gene sequence: CDR1 LNHDA, CDR2 SQIVND (reference sequence). The CDR3 loop spans 15 amino acids. V gave up 5 bases and J gave up 5 bases; unmatched junction bases: 7. Here the CDR3 DNA reads TGTGCCAGTAGTGGCGGGACAGGGTTCTATCAGCCCCAGCATTTT. It specifies CASSGGTGFYQPQHF.

This clone showed up just a few times. The V gene is TRBV29-1, the J gene TRBJ2-7; 9 bases are shared with TRBD2. CDR1 is SQVTM, CDR2 ANQGSEA, per germline. V dropped 7 bases and J dropped 2; count of bases not matched to a gene: 3. The CDR3 contains 12 residues. Written as DNA, the CDR3 is TGCAGCGCCCGCGGGGGGGCCTACGAGCAGTACTTC. Residues: CSARGGAYEQYF.

This chain links TRBV30 with TRBJ1-2; D remains unclear. Germline values: CDR1 GTSNPN, CDR2 SVGIG (reference sequence). V gave up 3 bases and J gave up 4 bases, with 9 bases separating them. The CDR3 contains 12 residues. The CDR3 bases are TGTGCCTGGAGAGCAGGCCTCTATGGCTACACCTTC. Encoded protein: CAWRAGLYGYTF.

The chain couples TRBV19 to TRBJ1-4; D call uncertain. The V and J ends lost 0 bases and 15 bases respectively, with 14 bases between them. This CDR3 is built from 13 residues. The germline V gene encodes CDR1 LNHDA and CDR2 SQIVND (reference sequence). For the CDR3, the DNA is TGTGCCAGTAGTATAGAGGGGATTACAACCTTGTTTTTT. This codes for CASSIEGITTLFF. The full variable domain, its missing parts supplied by reference TRBV19 and TRBJ1-4, is DGGITQSPKYLFRKEGQNVTLSCEQNLNHDAMYWYRQDPGQGLRLIYYSQIVNDFQKGDIAEGYSVSREKKESFPLTVTSAQKNPTAFYLCASSIEGITTLFFGSGTQLSVL.

The V call is TRBV18, the J call TRBJ2-3; TRBD2 might be the D (6 bases). The V gene's germline CDR1 is KGHSH and CDR2 LQKENI. This CDR3 has 15 amino acids. Trimming stripped 3 bases from V and 2 bases from J, with 12 bases between. As DNA, the CDR3 is TGTGCCAGCTCACCGTCGGGAGTCTTCACAGATACGCAGTATTTT. It is translated as CASSPSGVFTDTQYF.

The genes are TRBV29-1 and TRBJ2-1; 13 nucleotides line up with TRBD2. Germline V gene data show CDR1 as SQVTM and CDR2 as ANQGSEA. The CDR3 consists of 14 residues. Unmatched junction bases numbered 6, after V lost 6 bases and J lost 7 bases. The CDR3 bases are TGCAGCGTGTTTCCGGGACTAGCGGGGAATGAGCAGTTCTTC. Its translation: CSVFPGLAGNEQFF.

The chain is built from TRBV1 and TRBJ2-7; the listed D gene, TRBD2, was not tested against the DNA. TRBV1 is listed as a pseudogene. The length of the CDR3 is 14 residues. The CDR3 sequence is CASSQTTSGYEQYF. The CDR3 DNA reads TGCGCCAGCAGCCAGACGACTAGCGGGTACGAGCAGTACTTC.

This clone appeared once. The chain combines TRBV18 with TRBJ1-4; D not certain. V lost 6 bases and J lost 7, with 18 bases in between. This CDR3 has 15 amino acids. CDR1 and CDR2 from the germline V gene are KGHSH and LQKENI. CDR3 in amino acids: CASSPNVGFSEKLFF. The CDR3 region has the DNA TGTGCCAGCTCCCCCAACGTCGGGTTTAGTGAAAAACTGTTTTTT.

The genes are TRBV18 and TRBJ1-2; a weak D match, TRBD1 (5 bases). This CDR3 is 18 amino acids long. Germline V gene data show CDR1 as KGHSH and CDR2 as LQKENI. The ends were cut back, 0 bases at V and 0 bases at J, with 17 bases in the middle. This chain's CDR3 is CASSPPALGTGANYGYTF. CDR3 nucleotide sequence: TGTGCCAGCTCACCACCGGCACTGGGAACAGGAGCTAACTATGGCTACACCTTC.

This clone was observed a handful of times. The CDR3 region has the DNA TGTGCCTGGGACCGGCGCGAGACCTACAATGAGCAGTTCTTC. Amino acid sequence: CAWDRRETYNEQFF. V and J are TRBV30 and TRBJ2-1, with D unresolved. Germline loops: CDR1 GTSNPN, CDR2 SVGIG (reference sequence). The V end was cut by 5 bases, the J end by 2 bases, with 13 bases between. CDR3 length: 14 residues. The variable domain in full, with the rest retrieved from reference TRBV30 and TRBJ2-1, is SQTIHQWPATLVQPVGSPLSLECTVEGTSNPNLYWYRQAAGRGLQLLFYSVGIGQISSEVPQNLSASRPQDRQFILSSKKLLLSDSGFYLCAWDRRETYNEQFFGPGTRLTVL.

This chain joins TRBV19 and TRBJ2-1, with TRBD2 matching over 10 bases. CDR3 size: 13 residues. J was trimmed by 7 bases and V by 7 bases; bases with no gene match: 4. The V gene's germline CDR1 is LNHDA and CDR2 SQIVND (reference sequence). The CDR3 spells CASNLAGENEQFF. The DNA of the CDR3 is TGTGCCAGTAATCTAGCGGGAGAGAATGAGCAGTTCTTC.

This clone has only a few counts. The chain carries TRBV1 and TRBJ2-2; the table's D call, TRBD2, was not checked against the DNA. TRBV1 is annotated as a pseudogene. The CDR3 totals 15 residues. The CDR3 reads CASSTSGSLAGELFF. The DNA of the CDR3 is TGCGCCAGCAGTACTAGCGGGAGTTTGGCCGGGGAGCTGTTTTTT.

The V call is TRBV19, the J call TRBJ2-6; 7 bases match TRBD1. J was trimmed by 9 bases and V by 6 bases; bases with no gene match: 8. This CDR3 has 14 residues. CDR1 is LNHDA, CDR2 SQIVND, per germline (reference sequence). The CDR3 here is CASRKQGTVNVLTF. The CDR3 DNA reads as TGTGCCAGTAGAAAACAGGGGACGGTCAACGTCCTGACTTTC.

The chain joins TRBV19 to TRBJ1-6, with TRBD1 as a possible D gene (5 bases). V was cut by 4 bases and J by 10 bases, with 14 bases left in between. This CDR3 spans 14 amino acids. Germline assignment: CDR1 LNHDA and CDR2 SQIVND (reference sequence). The CDR3 sequence: CASSTQRGKSPLHF. As DNA, the CDR3 is TGTGCCAGTAGTACCCAGCGGGGGAAATCACCCCTCCACTTT. Full variable domain (missing parts from reference TRBV19 and TRBJ1-6): DGGITQSPKYLFRKEGQNVTLSCEQNLNHDAMYWYRQDPGQGLRLIYYSQIVNDFQKGDIAEGYSVSREKKESFPLTVTSAQKNPTAFYLCASSTQRGKSPLHFGNGTRLTVT.

The chain links TRBV15 to TRBJ1-1, with TRBD1 matching over 7 bases. The CDR3 sequence is 14 residues long. The germline V gene encodes CDR1 LNHNV and CDR2 YYDKDF (reference sequence). J lost 4 bases, V lost 2 bases, and 4 bases had no gene match. This chain's CDR3 is CATSRRTGATEAFF. CDR3 in DNA: TGTGCCACCAGCAGAAGAACAGGGGCCACTGAAGCTTTCTTT.

This clone was counted between two and nine times. This chain uses TRBV6-8 with TRBJ2-3, with a possible D match to TRBD1 (6 bases). Trimming removed 2 bases at V and 3 bases at J, with 12 bases between. This CDR3 contains 15 residues. Germline V gene sequence: CDR1 MNHGY, CDR2 SAAAGT. CDR3 amino acids: CASSYQGLNTDTQYF. For the CDR3, the DNA is TGTGCCAGCAGTTACCAGGGGCTTAATACAGATACGCAGTATTTT.